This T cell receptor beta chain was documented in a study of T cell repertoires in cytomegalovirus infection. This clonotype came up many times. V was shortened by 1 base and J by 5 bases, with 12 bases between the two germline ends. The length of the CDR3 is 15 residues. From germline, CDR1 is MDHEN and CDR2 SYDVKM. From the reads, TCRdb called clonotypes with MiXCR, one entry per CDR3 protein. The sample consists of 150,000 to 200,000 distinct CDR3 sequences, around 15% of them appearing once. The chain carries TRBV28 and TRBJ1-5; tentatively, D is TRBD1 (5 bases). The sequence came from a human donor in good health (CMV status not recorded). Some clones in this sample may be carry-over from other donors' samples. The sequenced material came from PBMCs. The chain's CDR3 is CASSLSPQGDQPQHF. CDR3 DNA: TGTGCCAGCAGTTTATCCCCCCAAGGGGATCAGCCCCAGCATTTT.